These T cell receptor beta chains were read from a single sample in a study of blood T cell repertoires in COVID-19. Profiling relied on immunoSEQ multiplex PCR, and the TCRdb table lists in-frame clones only, not all of them. Counted here are approximately 170,000 clones, approximately 85% occurring once; the ten biggest clones make up 6.9%. The sequencing input was peripheral blood. Every receptor here comes from a man at least 80 years old with COVID-19, enrolled during active disease. Both conserved end residues are part of each CDR3. Each record gives: J gene, V gene, clone size, D gene, CDR3 protein, CDR3 DNA. D genes are given only for firm matches. The size field is filled for only some rows; it gives once, few, many or a size class.

>TRBJ1-4|TRBV5-5|-|-
CASSLQGSNEKLFF
TGTGCCAGCAGCTTGCAGGGATCTAATGAAAAACTGTTTTTT
>TRBJ1-5|TRBV6-1|-|-
CASSGRERSYSNQPQHF
TGTGCCAGCAGTGGACGGGAGCGGAGCTATAGCAATCAGCCCCAGCATTTT
>TRBJ1-2|TRBV12-3/TRBV12-4|-|-
CASSQEGWGYTF
TGTGCCAGCTCACAGGAGGGCTGGGGCTACACCTTC
>TRBJ2-1|TRBV28|-|TRBD2
CATRLAVRNEQFF
TGTGCCACCAGGCTAGCGGTCCGTAATGAGCAGTTCTTC
>TRBJ2-1|TRBV9|-|-
CASSVSDGEQFF
TGTGCCAGCAGCGTCTCAGACGGGGAGCAGTTCTTC
>TRBJ2-3|TRBV14|-|TRBD1
CASSRQGIPTDTQYF
TGTGCCAGCAGCCGACAGGGAATACCCACAGATACGCAGTATTTT
>TRBJ2-3|TRBV5-1|few|-
CASSPGDPSTDTQYF
TGCGCCAGCAGCCCGGGGGACCCAAGCACAGATACGCAGTATTTT
>TRBJ1-2|TRBV6-5|once|TRBD1
CASRHRDRGNYGYTF
TGTGCCAGCAGGCACCGGGACAGGGGGAACTATGGCTACACCTTC
>TRBJ2-3|TRBV6-2/TRBV6-3|-|TRBD2
CASSNIAGGSTDTQYF
TGTGCCAGCAGCAACATAGCGGGGGGGAGCACAGATACGCAGTATTTT
>TRBJ2-7|TRBV4-1|-|TRBD1
CASSLSGDSPYEQYF
TGCGCCAGCAGCCTGTCCGGGGACAGCCCCTACGAGCAGTACTTC
>TRBJ2-5|TRBV21-1|-|-
CASSPCGGSEETQYF
TGTGCCAGCAGCCCTTGCGGGGGGTCAGAGGAGACCCAGTACTTC
>TRBJ2-7|TRBV5-1|-|-
CASSSPGGSYEQYF
TGCGCCAGCAGCTCTCCCGGGGGCTCCTACGAGCAGTACTTC
>TRBJ1-2|TRBV6-6|-|TRBD1
CASSGPTGRGYTF
TGTGCCAGCAGTGGACCGACAGGGCGAGGCTACACCTTC
>TRBJ1-3|TRBV3-1/TRBV3-2|once|-
CASSLLVSSGNTIYF
TGTGCCAGCAGTCTCCTGGTGAGCTCTGGAAACACCATATATTTT
>TRBJ1-5|TRBV19|-|-
CASSIRSSNQPQHF
TGTGCCAGTAGTATCAGGTCCAGCAATCAGCCCCAGCATTTT
>TRBJ2-2|TRBV7-3|-|TRBD1
CASSSNRGRTGELFF
TGTGCCAGCAGCTCAAATAGGGGGCGCACCGGGGAGCTGTTTTTT
>TRBJ1-6|TRBV7-2|-|-
CASSLWDFSSYNSPLHF
TGTGCCAGCAGCCTTTGGGACTTCAGCTCCTATAATTCACCCCTCCACTTT
>TRBJ2-3|TRBV19|-|TRBD2
CASSITGTSGAKAQYF
TGTGCCAGTAGTATTACCGGGACTAGCGGGGCCAAGGCGCAGTATTTT
>TRBJ1-1|TRBV19|once|TRBD1
CASISDRGVTEAFF
TGTGCCAGTATCTCGGACAGGGGCGTCACTGAAGCTTTCTTT
>TRBJ1-1|TRBV9|-|TRBD1
CASSFDRGNTEAFF
TGTGCCAGCAGCTTTGACAGGGGAAACACTGAAGCTTTCTTT
>TRBJ1-1|TRBV6-1|-|-
CASSDGQNTEAFF
TGTGCCAGCAGTGACGGACAGAACACTGAAGCTTTCTTT
>TRBJ2-5|TRBV4-1|-|TRBD2
CASSQSGGAGETQYF
TGCGCCAGCAGCCAGTCCGGGGGGGCCGGGGAGACCCAGTACTTC